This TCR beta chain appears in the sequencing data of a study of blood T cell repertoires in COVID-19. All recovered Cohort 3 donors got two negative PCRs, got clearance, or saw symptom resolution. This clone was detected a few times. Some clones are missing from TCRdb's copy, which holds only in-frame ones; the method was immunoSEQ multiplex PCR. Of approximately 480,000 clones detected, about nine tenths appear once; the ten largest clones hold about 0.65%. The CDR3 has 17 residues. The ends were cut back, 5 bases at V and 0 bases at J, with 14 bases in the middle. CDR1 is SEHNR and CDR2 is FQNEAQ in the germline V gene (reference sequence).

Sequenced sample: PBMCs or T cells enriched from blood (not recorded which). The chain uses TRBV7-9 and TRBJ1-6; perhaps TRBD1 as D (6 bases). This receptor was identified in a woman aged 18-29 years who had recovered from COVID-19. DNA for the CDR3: TGTGCCAGCAGCCTCCGGGACACCAGCTCCTATAATTCACCCCTCCACTTT. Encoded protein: CASSLRDTSSYNSPLHF.